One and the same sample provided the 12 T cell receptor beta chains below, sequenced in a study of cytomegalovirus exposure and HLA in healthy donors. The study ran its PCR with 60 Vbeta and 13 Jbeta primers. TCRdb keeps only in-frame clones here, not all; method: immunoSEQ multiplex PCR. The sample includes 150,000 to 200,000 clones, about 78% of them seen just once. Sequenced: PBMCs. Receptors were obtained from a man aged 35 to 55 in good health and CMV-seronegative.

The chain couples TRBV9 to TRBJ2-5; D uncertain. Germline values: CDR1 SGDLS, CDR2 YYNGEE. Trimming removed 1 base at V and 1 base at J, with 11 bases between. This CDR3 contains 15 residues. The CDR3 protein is CASSVSGRPQETQYF. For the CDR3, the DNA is TGTGCCAGCAGCGTATCAGGCAGGCCCCAAGAGACCCAGTACTTC.

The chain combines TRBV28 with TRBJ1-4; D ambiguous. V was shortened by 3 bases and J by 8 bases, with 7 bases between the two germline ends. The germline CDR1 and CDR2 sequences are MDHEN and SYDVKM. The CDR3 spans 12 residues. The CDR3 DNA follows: TGTGCCAGCAGTTTGAGTCGGGAAAAACTGTTTTTT. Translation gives CASSLSREKLFF.

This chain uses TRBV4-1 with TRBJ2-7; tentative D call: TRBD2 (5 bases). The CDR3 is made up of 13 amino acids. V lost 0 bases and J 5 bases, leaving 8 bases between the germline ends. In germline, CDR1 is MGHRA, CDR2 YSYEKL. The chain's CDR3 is CASSQEYGNEQYF. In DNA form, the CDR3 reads TGCGCCAGCAGCCAAGAATACGGGAACGAGCAGTACTTC.

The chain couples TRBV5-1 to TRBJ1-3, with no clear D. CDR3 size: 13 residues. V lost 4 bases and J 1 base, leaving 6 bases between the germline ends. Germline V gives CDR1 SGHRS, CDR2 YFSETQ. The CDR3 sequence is CASSIYSGNTIYF. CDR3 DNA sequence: TGCGCCAGCAGCATATATTCTGGAAACACCATATATTTT.

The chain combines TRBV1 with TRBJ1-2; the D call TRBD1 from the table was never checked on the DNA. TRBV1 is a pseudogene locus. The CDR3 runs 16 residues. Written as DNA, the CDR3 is TGCACCAGCAGCCAAAAAACCCCGGGACAGACATATGGCTACACCTTC. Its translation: CTSSQKTPGQTYGYTF.

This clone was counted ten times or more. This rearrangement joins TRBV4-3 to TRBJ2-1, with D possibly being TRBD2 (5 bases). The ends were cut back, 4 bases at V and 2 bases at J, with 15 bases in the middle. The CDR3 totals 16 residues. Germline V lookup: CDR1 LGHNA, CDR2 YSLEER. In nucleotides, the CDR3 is TGCGCCAGCAGCCTACGAACGGGAAACCCCTACAATGAGCAGTTCTTC. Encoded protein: CASSLRTGNPYNEQFF.

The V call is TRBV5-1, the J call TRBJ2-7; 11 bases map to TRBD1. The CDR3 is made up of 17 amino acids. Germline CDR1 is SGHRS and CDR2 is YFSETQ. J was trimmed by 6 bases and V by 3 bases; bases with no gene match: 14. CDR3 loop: CASSSGPAGTGGGEQYF. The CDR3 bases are TGCGCCAGCAGCTCCGGACCCGCCGGGACAGGGGGAGGCGAGCAGTACTTC.

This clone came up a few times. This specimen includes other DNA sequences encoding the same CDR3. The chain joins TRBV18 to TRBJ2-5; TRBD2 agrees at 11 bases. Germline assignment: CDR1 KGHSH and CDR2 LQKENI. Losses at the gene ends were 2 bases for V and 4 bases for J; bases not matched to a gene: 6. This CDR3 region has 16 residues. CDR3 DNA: TGTGCCAGCTCACCAGGGCTAGCGGGAGGAAGAGAGACCCAGTACTTC. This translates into CASSPGLAGGRETQYF.

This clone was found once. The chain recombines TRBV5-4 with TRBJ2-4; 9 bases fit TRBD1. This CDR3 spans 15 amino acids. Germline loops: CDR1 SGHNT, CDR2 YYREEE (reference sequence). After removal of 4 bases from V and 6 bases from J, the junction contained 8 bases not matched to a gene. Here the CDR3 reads CASSPPEDRGNIQYF. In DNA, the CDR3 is TGTGCCAGCAGCCCGCCAGAGGACAGGGGAAACATTCAGTACTTC. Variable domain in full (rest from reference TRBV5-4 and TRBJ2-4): ETGVTQSPTHLIKTRGQQVTLRCSSQSGHNTVSWYQQALGQGPQFIFQYYREEENGRGNFPPRFSGLQFPNYSSELNVNALELDDSALYLCASSPPEDRGNIQYFGAGTRLSVL.

The CDR3 sequence: CAWRGAGGPGDTQYF. The DNA of the CDR3 is TGTGCCTGGAGGGGAGCGGGAGGTCCAGGAGATACGCAGTATTTT. The rearrangement uses TRBV30 and TRBJ2-3; 9 bases map to TRBD2. V gave up 3 bases and J gave up 5 bases; unmatched junction bases: 9. CDR1 is GTSNPN, CDR2 SVGIG, per germline (reference sequence). The CDR3 has 15 residues.

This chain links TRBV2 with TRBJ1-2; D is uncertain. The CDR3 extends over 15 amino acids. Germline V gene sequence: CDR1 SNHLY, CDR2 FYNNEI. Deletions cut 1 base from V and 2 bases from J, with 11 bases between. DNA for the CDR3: TGTGCCAGCAGTGAAGACACCATGGTGAACTATGGCTACACCTTC. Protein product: CASSEDTMVNYGYTF.

The chain's CDR3 is CASSLRTGDSPLHF. The CDR3 DNA reads as TGTGCCAGCAGCCTACGGACAGGGGATTCACCCCTCCACTTT. This chain joins TRBV9 and TRBJ1-6; 9 nucleotides line up with TRBD1. The germline gives CDR1 SGDLS, CDR2 YYNGEE. The V and J ends lost 4 bases and 8 bases, in that order; junction bases with no gene match: 4. This CDR3 contains 14 residues.